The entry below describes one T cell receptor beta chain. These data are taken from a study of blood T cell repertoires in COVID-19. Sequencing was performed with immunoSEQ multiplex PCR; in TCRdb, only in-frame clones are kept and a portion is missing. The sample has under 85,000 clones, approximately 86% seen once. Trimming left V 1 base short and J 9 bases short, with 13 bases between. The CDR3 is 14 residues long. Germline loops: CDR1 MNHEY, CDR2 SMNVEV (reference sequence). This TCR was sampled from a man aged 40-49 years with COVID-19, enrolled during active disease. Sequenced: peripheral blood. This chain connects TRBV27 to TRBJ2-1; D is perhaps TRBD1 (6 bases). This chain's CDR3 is CASSLFYRVTEQFF. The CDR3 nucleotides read TGTGCCAGCAGTTTATTCTACAGGGTTACTGAGCAGTTCTTC.